The 32 T cell receptor beta chains below come from one sample, sequenced in a study of cytomegalovirus exposure and HLA in healthy donors. PCR amplification relied on 60 Vbeta primers (plus 13 Jbeta primers). Measured with immunoSEQ multiplex PCR; TCRdb has only the in-frame clones, and not every one. This sample has roughly 100,000 clones, with about 70% found just once. Sequencing was performed on PBMCs. The receptor set was obtained from a man younger than 40 in good health and CMV-seronegative.

In its sample, this clone was seen once. The chain is built from TRBV19 and TRBJ2-5; D might be TRBD1 (5 bases). The end of the DNA is better explained by TRBJ2-7, so the J call may be wrong. Germline values: CDR1 LNHDA, CDR2 SQIVND (reference sequence). The CDR3 is 14 residues long. CDR3 bases: TGTGCCAGTACCCCCAGGGATTTATCCTACGAGCAGTACTTC. This sequence encodes CASTPRDLSYEQYF.

In DNA form, the CDR3 reads TGTGCCAGCAGCTTGCAAGGGACAGGGGTAGATACGCAGTATTTT. Its translation is CASSLQGTGVDTQYF. The chain recombines TRBV7-2 with TRBJ2-3; 10 positions agree with TRBD1. Trimming removed 3 bases from V and 5 bases from J; junction bases left unmatched: 5. Germline V lookup: CDR1 SGHTA, CDR2 FQGNSA. The CDR3 contains 15 residues.

The chain has TRBV28 and TRBJ2-3; 9 bases map to TRBD1. Germline CDR1 MDHEN, CDR2 SYDVKM. The trim removed 2 bases at V and 3 bases at J, leaving 0 bases unmatched. The CDR3 contains 14 residues. Here the CDR3 reads CASSLGQGTDTQYF. CDR3 in DNA: TGTGCCAGCAGTTTAGGACAGGGGACAGATACGCAGTATTTT.

The chain employs TRBV10-3 and TRBJ1-1; 8 bases are a match to TRBD1. Germline assignment: CDR1 ENHRY and CDR2 SYGVKD. The CDR3 runs to 13 residues. J gave up 12 bases and V 3 bases, and 9 bases lay outside the gene matches. The CDR3 loop is CAISDPRGLGTFF. The CDR3 DNA is TGTGCCATCAGTGACCCCAGGGGGCTAGGGACTTTCTTT.

This chain joins TRBV5-4 and TRBJ2-3; the match to TRBD2 covers 11 bases. The V gene end was trimmed by 4 bases and the J gene end by 2 bases; junction bases not matched to a gene: 3. Germline V CDR1 and CDR2: SGHNT, YYREEE (reference sequence). This CDR3 spans 15 amino acids. The CDR3 loop reads CASSRTSGSTDTQYF. The DNA for the CDR3 is TGTGCCAGCAGCAGGACTAGCGGGTCCACAGATACGCAGTATTTT.

This chain links TRBV11-1 with TRBJ2-3; tentative D call: TRBD2 (5 bases). CDR3 length equals 14 residues. Germline V CDR1 and CDR2: SGHAT, FQDESV (reference sequence). Trimming removed 1 base from V and 5 bases from J, with 10 bases in between. This chain's CDR3 is CASSLVSEGDTQYF. The CDR3 DNA reads as TGTGCCAGCAGCTTAGTAAGTGAGGGAGATACGCAGTATTTT.

V is TRBV10-3 and J is TRBJ2-3; 7 bases match TRBD2. V shed 4 bases and J 2 bases; nucleotides not matched to a gene: 9. This CDR3 comprises 16 residues. CDR1 and CDR2 (germline): ENHRY, SYGVKD. The CDR3 region has the DNA TGTGCCATCAGTGGATGGGCTAGCGGCTACACAGATACGCAGTATTTT. This gives the protein CAISGWASGYTDTQYF.

CDR3 amino acids: CASSSGGYNEQFF. The CDR3 coding sequence is TGTGCCAGCAGCTCCGGGGGCTACAATGAGCAGTTCTTC. J is TRBJ2-1 and V is TRBV7-6; D perhaps matches TRBD2 (6 bases). This CDR3 is built from 13 residues. Germline V lookup: CDR1 SGHVS, CDR2 FNYEAQ. The V and J ends lost 4 bases and 3 bases respectively, with 7 bases between them.

This rearrangement joins TRBV11-1 to TRBJ2-1, with 7 bases aligning to TRBD2. The trim removed 2 bases at V and 3 bases at J, leaving 4 bases unmatched. CDR3 length: 15 residues. The germline CDR1 and CDR2 sequences are SGHAT and FQDESV (reference sequence). The CDR3 region is CASSLPGLDYNEQFF. CDR3 nucleotide sequence: TGTGCCAGCAGCTTACCCGGACTAGACTACAATGAGCAGTTCTTC.

The chain has TRBV19 and TRBJ2-1; TRBD2 agrees at 11 bases. V lost 2 bases and J lost 7; bases outside the gene matches: 7. The CDR3 is 16 amino acids. CDR1 and CDR2 from the germline V gene are LNHDA and SQIVND (reference sequence). As DNA, the CDR3 is TGTGCCAGTAGTATATTTCTAGCGGGAGGTCTGAATGAGCAGTTCTTC. Protein sequence: CASSIFLAGGLNEQFF.

This chain joins TRBV6-6 and TRBJ1-2, with D perhaps TRBD1 (6 bases). There are 13 residues in the CDR3. Germline V lookup: CDR1 MNHNY, CDR2 SVGAGI (reference sequence). V was shortened by 6 bases and J by 3 bases, with 11 bases between the two germline ends. CDR3 amino acids: CASREDSYYGYTF. CDR3 nucleotide sequence: TGTGCCAGCAGGGAGGACAGTTACTATGGCTACACCTTC.

This clone was seen more than once but under ten times. The chain uses TRBV10-2 and TRBJ1-1; 8 bases fit TRBD1. With 8 bases clipped from V and 1 base from J, the junction kept 9 bases outside the gene matches. The CDR3 is made up of 15 amino acids. Germline CDR1 is WSHSY and CDR2 is SAAADI. The CDR3 nucleotides read TGCGCCAGCTTATCTTACGGACAGGGGAACACTGAAGCTTTCTTT. Translated, it gives CASLSYGQGNTEAFF.

V usage is TRBV15 and J usage is TRBJ2-7; 7 bases agree with TRBD1. V dropped 2 bases and J dropped 0; count of bases not matched to a gene: 10. Germline CDR1 LNHNV, CDR2 YYDKDF (reference sequence). This CDR3 has 17 amino acids. The CDR3 DNA follows: TGTGCCACCAGCAGAAATCCGACAGGGACGTACTCCTACGAGCAGTACTTC. Translating it yields CATSRNPTGTYSYEQYF. The full variable domain, completed using reference TRBV15 and TRBJ2-7, is DAMVIQNPRYQVTQFGKPVTLSCSQTLNHNVMYWYQQKSSQAPKLLFHYYDKDFNNEADTPDNFQSRRPNTSFCFLDIRSPGLGDTAMYLCATSRNPTGTYSYEQYFGPGTRLTVT.

This clone was detected only a few times. The chain combines TRBV4-3 with TRBJ2-7, with 10 bases matching TRBD2. V was clipped by 4 bases and J by 0 bases; unmatched bases: 9. The CDR3 runs to 17 residues. Per germline, CDR1 LGHNA and CDR2 YSLEER. The CDR3 region is CASSPRLAGDFSYEQYF. CDR3 nucleotide sequence: TGCGCCAGCAGCCCGCGACTAGCGGGCGACTTCTCCTACGAGCAGTACTTC.

The chain employs TRBV6-5 and TRBJ2-3; D remains ambiguous. The germline CDR1 and CDR2 sequences are MNHEY and SVGAGI. Trimming shortened V by 4 bases and J by 3 bases, and 17 bases separated the two germline ends. The CDR3 runs 16 residues. CDR3 nucleotides: TGTGCCAGCAGTTCGACGCCCCGAAGAGGAACAGATACGCAGTATTTT. Translation: CASSSTPRRGTDTQYF.

This clone was seen more than once but under ten times. The chain combines TRBV7-8 with TRBJ1-5, with D hard to call. The CDR3 extends over 14 amino acids. Per the germline V gene, CDR1 is SGHVS and CDR2 is FQNEAQ. V was clipped by 4 bases and J by 9 bases, with 16 bases between them. CDR3 in amino acids: CASSSRTDEGPQHF. In nucleotides, the CDR3 is TGTGCCAGCAGCTCACGGACTGACGAGGGGCCCCAGCATTTT.

The chain links TRBV4-2 to TRBJ2-1; TRBD2 might be the D (5 bases). This CDR3 comprises 16 residues. Trimming left V 4 bases short and J 4 bases short, with 17 bases between. The germline V gene encodes CDR1 LGHNA and CDR2 YNFKEQ. As DNA, the CDR3 is TGTGCCAGCAGCCTATCCGGGGTGGGCCTATACAATGAGCAGTTCTTC. This codes for CASSLSGVGLYNEQFF.

This rearrangement joins TRBV30 to TRBJ2-1; 7 bases are a match to TRBD2. Trimming at V came to 5 bases and at J to 7 bases, leaving 14 bases not matched to a gene. This CDR3 contains 15 residues. Germline values: CDR1 GTSNPN, CDR2 SVGIG (reference sequence). Here the CDR3 reads CAWDTLRGEGNEQFF. The CDR3 nucleotides are TGTGCCTGGGACACCCTTCGGGGGGAGGGTAATGAGCAGTTCTTC.

The chain links TRBV5-4 to TRBJ2-7; possible D gene TRBD2, 5 bases. Trimming stripped 4 bases from V and 7 bases from J, with 12 bases between. This CDR3 contains 12 residues. The germline CDR1 and CDR2 sequences are SGHNT and YYREEE (reference sequence). The chain's CDR3 is CASSPRPGEQYF. The DNA for the CDR3 is TGTGCCAGCAGCCCCCGGCCGGGGGAGCAGTACTTC. Looking up the rest from reference TRBV5-4 and TRBJ2-7 gives the full variable domain: ETGVTQSPTHLIKTRGQQVTLRCSSQSGHNTVSWYQQALGQGPQFIFQYYREEENGRGNFPPRFSGLQFPNYSSELNVNALELDDSALYLCASSPRPGEQYFGPGTRLTVT.

The chain combines TRBV4-3 with TRBJ1-6; no reliable D call. CDR1 LGHNA and CDR2 YSLEER come from the germline V gene. Trimming removed 0 bases from V and 10 bases from J, with 16 bases in between. CDR3 size: 16 residues. CDR3 in DNA: TGCGCCAGCAGCCAAGATCTCCGGGGAGGAACCTCACCCCTCCACTTT. Translated: CASSQDLRGGTSPLHF.

The J gene is TRBJ1-5, the V gene TRBV19; D not certain. Looked up from germline, CDR1 is LNHDA and CDR2 is SQIVND (reference sequence). Trimming took off 1 base at V and 0 bases at J, with 13 bases between the two ends. The CDR3 totals 17 residues. The CDR3 DNA sequence: TGTGCCAGTAGTATAGCGAGAGGAGGGTATAGCAATCAGCCCCAGCATTTT. As protein: CASSIARGGYSNQPQHF.

This clone was observed a few times. This chain joins TRBV11-3 and TRBJ2-5; 9 positions agree with TRBD1. Germline V gene lookup returns CDR1 SGHNT and CDR2 YENEEA. The CDR3 has 14 amino acids. The J segment lost 5 bases and the V segment lost 2 bases, leaving 3 bases of the junction unmatched. CDR3 sequence reads: CASSLPGQGETQYF. DNA of the CDR3: TGTGCCAGCAGCTTACCCGGACAGGGGGAGACCCAGTACTTC.

This clone was counted between two and nine times. The V call is TRBV5-1, the J call TRBJ1-1; 9 bases agree with TRBD1. CDR1 is SGHRS, CDR2 YFSETQ, per germline. There are 13 residues in the CDR3. J was trimmed by 10 bases and V by 5 bases; bases with no gene match: 9. The CDR3 loop reads CASRQEQGARAFF. In DNA form, the CDR3 reads TGCGCCAGCAGGCAAGAACAGGGGGCAAGAGCTTTCTTT.

This chain connects TRBV5-1 to TRBJ2-1, with D possibly TRBD2 on 5 matching bases. This CDR3 is 13 amino acids long. The V and J ends lost 4 bases and 8 bases respectively, with 13 bases between them. The V gene's germline CDR1 is SGHRS and CDR2 YFSETQ. The CDR3 is CASSAREGDEQFF. The CDR3 bases are TGCGCCAGCAGCGCCCGAGAGGGAGATGAGCAGTTCTTC.

This sequence joins TRBV6-1 and TRBJ1-1, with unresolved D. CDR3 length equals 15 residues. Germline values: CDR1 MNHNS, CDR2 SASEGT. V lost 1 base to trimming and J lost 6 bases, with 15 bases between them. The CDR3 DNA reads TGTGCCAGCAGTGAAGAGGTCGGCGGGATAGCTGAAGCTTTCTTT. Encoded protein: CASSEEVGGIAEAFF.

The J gene is TRBJ2-1, the V gene TRBV29-1; 7 nucleotides match TRBD1. V was clipped by 5 bases and J by 6 bases; unmatched bases: 7. This CDR3 is 13 amino acids long. Looked up from germline, CDR1 is SQVTM and CDR2 is ANQGSEA. The CDR3 protein is CSVYPGDSNEQFF. CDR3 bases: TGCAGCGTTTACCCCGGGGACAGCAATGAGCAGTTCTTC.

This chain connects TRBV7-9 to TRBJ2-1, with 8 bases that match TRBD2. The CDR3 runs to 16 residues. Per germline, CDR1 SEHNR and CDR2 FQNEAQ (reference sequence). V lost 1 base to trimming and J lost 4 bases; unmatched junction nucleotides: 6. CDR3 loop: CASSLGLAGGYNEQFF. The CDR3 nucleotides read TGTGCCAGCAGCTTAGGACTCGCGGGAGGATACAATGAGCAGTTCTTC.

This clone was seen only a few times. This chain links TRBV2 with TRBJ2-2; 10 nucleotides line up with TRBD2. Looked up from germline, CDR1 is SNHLY and CDR2 is FYNNEI. CDR3 size: 19 residues. V lost 7 bases to trimming and J lost 0 bases; unmatched junction nucleotides: 14. DNA of the CDR3: TGTGCCAGCAACGTGAAGGGGGGTAGCGGGAGGACGAACACCGGGGAGCTGTTTTTT. Amino acids: CASNVKGGSGRTNTGELFF. The full variable domain, its missing parts supplied by reference TRBV2 and TRBJ2-2, is EPEVTQTPSHQVTQMGQEVILRCVPISNHLYFYWYRQILGQKVEFLVSFYNNEISEKSEIFDDQFSVERPDGSNFTLKIRSTKLEDSAMYFCASNVKGGSGRTNTGELFFGEGSRLTVL.

The chain uses TRBV28 and TRBJ2-3, with 9 bases matching TRBD1. CDR1 is MDHEN and CDR2 is SYDVKM in the germline V gene. V was pared by 8 bases and J by 3 bases, with 6 bases of the junction left unmatched. This CDR3 spans 14 amino acids. The CDR3 here is CASAGTGMTDTQYF. The CDR3 DNA reads TGTGCCAGCGCCGGGACAGGGATGACAGATACGCAGTATTTT.

The V and J genes are TRBV14 and TRBJ1-2, with 8 bases aligning to TRBD1. CDR1 and CDR2 (germline): SGHDN, FVKESK. CDR3 size: 13 residues. V lost 4 bases and J lost 8; bases outside the gene matches: 6. The chain's CDR3 is CASSPQGAGGYTF. DNA of the CDR3: TGTGCCAGCAGCCCTCAGGGGGCGGGAGGCTACACCTTC. Complete variable domain (other parts from reference TRBV14 and TRBJ1-2): EAGVTQFPSHSVIEKGQTVTLRCDPISGHDNLYWYRRVMGKEIKFLLHFVKESKQDESGMPNNRFLAERTGGTYSTLKVQPAELEDSGVYFCASSPQGAGGYTFGSGTRLTVV.

This clone was detected a few times. The chain links TRBV28 to TRBJ2-7, with D perhaps TRBD2 (9 bases). Germline V lookup: CDR1 MDHEN, CDR2 SYDVKM. The CDR3 spans 13 residues. The V end was cut by 11 bases, the J end by 4 bases, with 18 bases between. CDR3 coding DNA: TGTGCCGGCGGGGGGGGGACAGGTTACGAGCAGTACTTC. Protein sequence: CAGGGGTGYEQYF. The full variable domain, in which reference TRBV28 and TRBJ2-7 provide the parts outside the CDR3, is DVKVTQSSRYLVKRTGEKVFLECVQDMDHENMFWYRQDPGLGLRLIYFSYDVKMKEKGDIPEGYSVSREKKERFSLILESASTNQTSMYLCAGGGGTGYEQYFGPGTRLTVT.

The rearrangement uses TRBV18 and TRBJ2-5; no clear D. This CDR3 contains 13 residues. Trimming took 4 bases from V and 0 from J, leaving 6 bases between them. Germline V gene lookup returns CDR1 KGHSH and CDR2 LQKENI. For the CDR3, the DNA is TGTGCCAGCTCACGTGGAGACCAAGAGACCCAGTACTTC. This gives the protein CASSRGDQETQYF. Filled out from reference TRBV18 and TRBJ2-5, the complete variable domain reads NAGVMQNPRHLVRRRGQEARLRCSPMKGHSHVYWYRQLPEEGLKFMVYLQKENIIDESGMPKERFSAEFPKEGPSILRIQQVVRGDSAAYFCASSRGDQETQYFGPGTRLLVL.